Sequencing of this T cell receptor (beta chain) was carried out in a study of T cell responses to AZD1222 COVID-19 vaccine. In the case of this clone: Its antigen is not known.

CDR3 length: 16 amino acids. The junction had 12 bases not matched to a gene; V was cut back by 4 bases and J by 7 bases. Germline V lookup: CDR1 KGHDR, CDR2 SFDVKD. Data came from immunoSEQ multiplex PCR; TCRdb stores just in-frame clones and leaves some out. The sample includes roughly 130,000 clones, approximately 83% of them seen just once. Study-level results: Every sample of the repertoires postdated the peak T cell response. Spike-wide coverage was observed for vaccine-associated CD4 TCRs, with dominant responses at 160-218 and 743-854. Spike-specific TCR repertoires showed rising breadth and depth after two AZD1222 doses.

The source was peripheral blood, collected on day 0 of AZD1222 vaccination. V is TRBV24-1 and J is TRBJ2-5; 9 bases line up with TRBD1. The sequence came from an adult in good health. CDR3 DNA sequence: TGTGCCACCAGTGAGGGGACAGGGCGGGCCTGGGGGACCCAGTACTTC. Its translation: CATSEGTGRAWGTQYF.